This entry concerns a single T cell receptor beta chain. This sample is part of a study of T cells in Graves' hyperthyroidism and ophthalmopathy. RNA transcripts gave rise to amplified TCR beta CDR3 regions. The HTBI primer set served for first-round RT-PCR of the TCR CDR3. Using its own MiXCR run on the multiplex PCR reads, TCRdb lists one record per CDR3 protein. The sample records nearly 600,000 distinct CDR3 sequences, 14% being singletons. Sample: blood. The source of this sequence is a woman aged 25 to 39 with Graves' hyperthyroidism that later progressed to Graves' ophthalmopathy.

The CDR3 sequence is CASRIQGNTEAFF. CDR3 DNA: TGTGCCAGCAGAATACAGGGAAACACTGAAGCTTTCTTT. V is TRBV12-3 or TRBV12-4 and J is TRBJ1-1, with D maybe TRBD1 (6 bases). The ends were cut back, 6 bases at V and 2 bases at J, with 10 bases in the middle. The CDR3 is 13 amino acids.